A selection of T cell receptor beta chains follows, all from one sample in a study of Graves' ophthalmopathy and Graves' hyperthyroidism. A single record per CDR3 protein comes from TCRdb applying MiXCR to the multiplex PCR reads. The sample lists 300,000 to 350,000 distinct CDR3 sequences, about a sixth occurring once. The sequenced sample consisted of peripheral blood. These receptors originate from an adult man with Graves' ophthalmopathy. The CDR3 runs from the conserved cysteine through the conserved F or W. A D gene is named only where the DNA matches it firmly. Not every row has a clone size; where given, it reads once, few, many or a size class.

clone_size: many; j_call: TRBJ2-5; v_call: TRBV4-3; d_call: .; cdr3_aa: CASSQEWGNFQETQYF; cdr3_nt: TGCGCCAGCAGCCAAGAATGGGGTAATTTCCAAGAGACCCAGTACTTC
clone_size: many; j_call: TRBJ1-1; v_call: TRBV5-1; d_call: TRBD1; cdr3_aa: CASRTGTALNTEAFF; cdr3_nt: TGCGCCAGCAGAACCGGGACAGCTCTGAACACTGAAGCTTTCTTT
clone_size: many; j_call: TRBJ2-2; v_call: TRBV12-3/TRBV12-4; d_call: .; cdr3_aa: CASSLASGTGELFF; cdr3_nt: TGTGCCAGCAGTTTAGCTTCGGGCACCGGGGAGCTGTTTTTT
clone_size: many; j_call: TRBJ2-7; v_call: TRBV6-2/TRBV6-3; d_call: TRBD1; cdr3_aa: CASSYSGQIEQYF; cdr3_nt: TGTGCCAGCAGTTACTCGGGACAGATCGAGCAGTACTTC
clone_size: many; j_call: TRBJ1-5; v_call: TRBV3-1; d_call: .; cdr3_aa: CASSQDFRGGNQPQHF; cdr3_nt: TGTGCCAGCAGCCAAGATTTTCGGGGAGGCAATCAGCCCCAGCATTTT
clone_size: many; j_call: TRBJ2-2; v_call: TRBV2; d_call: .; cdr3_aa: CASSEAFVGFTNTGELFF; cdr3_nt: TGTGCCAGCAGTGAAGCATTCGTCGGATTTACGAACACCGGGGAGCTGTTTTTT
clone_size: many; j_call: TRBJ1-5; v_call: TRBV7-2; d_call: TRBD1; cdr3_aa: CASSLGTGGRYSNQPQHF; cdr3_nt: TGTGCCAGCAGCCTTGGGACAGGGGGCCGTTATAGCAATCAGCCCCAGCATTTT
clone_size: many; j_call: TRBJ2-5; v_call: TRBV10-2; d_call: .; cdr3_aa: CASSESPGRETQYF; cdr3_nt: TGCGCCAGCAGTGAATCCCCAGGGCGAGAGACCCAGTACTTC
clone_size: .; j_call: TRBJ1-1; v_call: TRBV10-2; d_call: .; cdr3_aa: CASSTNREAFF; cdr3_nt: TGCGCCAGCAGTACCAACCGAGAAGCTTTCTTT
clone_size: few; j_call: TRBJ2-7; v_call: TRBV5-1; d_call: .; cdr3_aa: CASSWRGLADSTYEQYF; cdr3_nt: TGCGCCAGCAGCTGGCGGGGATTAGCGGATTCCACCTACGAGCAGTACTTC
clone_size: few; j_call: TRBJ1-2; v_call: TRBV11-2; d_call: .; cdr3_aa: CASSLGGDIGYTF; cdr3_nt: TGTGCCAGCAGCTTAGGGGGAGATATAGGCTACACCTTC
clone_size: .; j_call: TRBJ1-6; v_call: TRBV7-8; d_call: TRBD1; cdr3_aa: CAIPSGGSSYNSPLHF; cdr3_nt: TGTGCCATCCCCTCAGGGGGGAGCTCCTATAATTCACCCCTCCACTTT
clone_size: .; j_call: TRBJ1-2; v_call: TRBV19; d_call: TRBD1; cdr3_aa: CATGDRDSYGYTF; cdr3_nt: TGTGCCACTGGGGACCGGGACAGCTATGGCTACACCTTC
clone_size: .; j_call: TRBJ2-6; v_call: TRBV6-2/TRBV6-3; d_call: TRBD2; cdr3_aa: CASSYSPLAGGGSGANVLTF; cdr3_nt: TGTGCCAGCAGTTACTCCCCCCTAGCGGGGGGGGGCTCTGGGGCCAACGTCCTGACTTTC
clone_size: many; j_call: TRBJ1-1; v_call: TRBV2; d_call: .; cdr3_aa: CASFPGRVTEAFF; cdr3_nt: TGTGCCAGTTTCCCCGGGCGGGTAACTGAAGCTTTCTTT
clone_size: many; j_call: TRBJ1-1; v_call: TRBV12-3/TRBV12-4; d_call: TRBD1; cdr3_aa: CASRNRGWTEAFF; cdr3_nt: TGTGCCAGCAGGAACAGGGGTTGGACTGAAGCTTTCTTT
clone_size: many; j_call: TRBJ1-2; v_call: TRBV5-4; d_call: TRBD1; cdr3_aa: CASSQDRVLGGYTF; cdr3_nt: TGTGCCAGCAGCCAAGACAGGGTACTGGGCGGCTACACCTTC
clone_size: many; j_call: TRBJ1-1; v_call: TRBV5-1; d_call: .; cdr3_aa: CASTREGYTEAFF; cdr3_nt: TGCGCCAGCACACGGGAGGGGTACACTGAAGCTTTCTTT
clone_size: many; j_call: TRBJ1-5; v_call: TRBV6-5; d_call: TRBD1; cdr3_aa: CASSNRDRVRQPQHF; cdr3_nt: TGTGCCAGCAGTAACCGGGACAGGGTTCGGCAGCCCCAGCATTTT
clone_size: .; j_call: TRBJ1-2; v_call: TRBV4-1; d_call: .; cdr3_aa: CASSSHRDIINYGYTF; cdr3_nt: TGCGCCAGCAGCTCCCACCGGGACATAATCAACTATGGCTACACCTTC
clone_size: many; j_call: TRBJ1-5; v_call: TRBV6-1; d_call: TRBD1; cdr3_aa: CASSRRGPNQPQHF; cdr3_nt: TGTGCCAGCAGTAGAAGGGGGCCCAATCAGCCCCAGCATTTT
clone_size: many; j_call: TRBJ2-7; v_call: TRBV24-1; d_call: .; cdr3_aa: CATSDSRTVSYEQYF; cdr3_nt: TGTGCCACCAGTGATTCCAGGACAGTAAGCTACGAGCAGTACTTC
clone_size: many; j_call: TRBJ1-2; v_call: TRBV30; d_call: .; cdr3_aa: CAWSVAEVGYTF; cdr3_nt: TGTGCCTGGAGTGTAGCAGAAGTTGGCTACACCTTC
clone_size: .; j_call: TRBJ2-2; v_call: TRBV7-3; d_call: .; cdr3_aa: CASSHGGPGELFF; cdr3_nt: TGTGCCAGCAGCCACGGGGGGCCCGGGGAGCTGTTTTTT
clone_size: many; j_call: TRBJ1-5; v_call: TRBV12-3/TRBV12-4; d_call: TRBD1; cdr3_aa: CASSTRTGGGMGQPQHF; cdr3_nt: TGTGCCAGCAGTACACGGACAGGGGGCGGTATGGGTCAGCCCCAGCATTTT
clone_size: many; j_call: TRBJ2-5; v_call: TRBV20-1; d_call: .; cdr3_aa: CSARDSKESQETQYF; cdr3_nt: TGCAGTGCTAGAGATAGTAAAGAATCCCAAGAGACCCAGTACTTC
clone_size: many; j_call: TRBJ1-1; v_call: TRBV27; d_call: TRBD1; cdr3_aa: CASSKDRGGAEAFF; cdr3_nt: TGTGCCAGCAGTAAGGACAGGGGAGGAGCTGAAGCTTTCTTT
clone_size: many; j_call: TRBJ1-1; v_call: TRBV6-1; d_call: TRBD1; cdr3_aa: CASSLTGTGGKEAFF; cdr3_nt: TGTGCCAGCAGTCTCACCGGGACAGGGGGAAAAGAAGCTTTCTTT
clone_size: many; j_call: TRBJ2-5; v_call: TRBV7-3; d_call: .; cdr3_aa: CASSLTREETQYF; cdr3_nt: TGTGCCAGCAGCTTAACTAGGGAAGAGACCCAGTACTTC
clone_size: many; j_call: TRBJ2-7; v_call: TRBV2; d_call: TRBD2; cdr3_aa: CASSFLAGPTYEQYF; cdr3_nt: TGTGCCAGCAGTTTCCTAGCGGGACCAACCTACGAGCAGTACTTC
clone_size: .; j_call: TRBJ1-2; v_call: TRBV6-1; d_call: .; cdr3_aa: CASTNGRAAGDGYTF; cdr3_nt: TGTGCCAGCACAAATGGGAGGGCCGCTGGGGATGGCTACACCTTC
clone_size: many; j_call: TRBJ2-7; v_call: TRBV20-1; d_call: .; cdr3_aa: CSARVVDSYEQYF; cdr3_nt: TGCAGTGCTAGAGTAGTGGACAGCTACGAGCAGTACTTC
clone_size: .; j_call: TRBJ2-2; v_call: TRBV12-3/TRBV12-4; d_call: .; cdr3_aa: CASSLLTTGELFF; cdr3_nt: TGTGCCAGCAGTTTATTGACCACCGGGGAGCTGTTTTTT
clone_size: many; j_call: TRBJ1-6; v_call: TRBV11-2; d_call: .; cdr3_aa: CASSLSILYNSPLHF; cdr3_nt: TGTGCCAGCAGCTTAAGCATCCTGTATAATTCACCCCTCCACTTT
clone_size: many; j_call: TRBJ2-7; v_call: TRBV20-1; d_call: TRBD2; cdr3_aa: CSASLGGAYEQYF; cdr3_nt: TGCAGTGCTAGCTTGGGGGGGGCCTACGAGCAGTACTTC
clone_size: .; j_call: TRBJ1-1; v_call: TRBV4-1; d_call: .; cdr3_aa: CASSQDPGAWESTEAFF; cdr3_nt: TGCGCCAGCAGCCAAGATCCAGGGGCCTGGGAATCCACTGAAGCTTTCTTT
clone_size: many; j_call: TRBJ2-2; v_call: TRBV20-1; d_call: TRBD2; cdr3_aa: CSARAPLGLAGNTGELVF; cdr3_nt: TGCAGTGCTAGAGCCCCTCTCGGGCTAGCGGGTAACACCGGGGAGCTGGTTTTT
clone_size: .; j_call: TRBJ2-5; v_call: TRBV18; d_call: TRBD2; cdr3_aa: CASSPTSIETQYF; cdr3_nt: TGTGCCAGCTCACCGACTAGCATAGAGACCCAGTACTTC
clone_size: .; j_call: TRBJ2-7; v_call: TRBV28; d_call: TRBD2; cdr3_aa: CASSTGLAGGSSYEQYF; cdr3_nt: TGTGCCAGCAGCACGGGGCTAGCGGGAGGTAGCTCCTACGAGCAGTACTTC
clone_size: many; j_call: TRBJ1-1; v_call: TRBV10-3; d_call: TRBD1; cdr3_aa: CAISDPTGDNTEAFF; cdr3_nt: TGTGCCATCAGTGACCCGACAGGGGACAACACTGAAGCTTTCTTT
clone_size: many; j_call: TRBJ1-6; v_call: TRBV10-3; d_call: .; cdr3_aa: CAISEVGQNYNSPLHF; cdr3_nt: TGTGCCATCAGTGAGGTTGGACAGAACTATAATTCACCCCTCCACTTT
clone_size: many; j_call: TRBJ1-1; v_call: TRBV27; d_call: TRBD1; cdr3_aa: CASSTGTGGQAFF; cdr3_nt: TGTGCCAGCAGTACGGGGACAGGGGGCCAAGCTTTCTTT
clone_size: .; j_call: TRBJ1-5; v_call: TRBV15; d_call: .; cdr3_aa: CATSRDNQPQHF; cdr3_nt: TGTGCCACCAGCAGGGACAATCAGCCCCAGCATTTT
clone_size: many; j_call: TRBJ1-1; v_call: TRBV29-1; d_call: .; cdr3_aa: CSVETGRNTEAFF; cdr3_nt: TGCAGCGTTGAGACCGGACGGAACACTGAAGCTTTCTTT
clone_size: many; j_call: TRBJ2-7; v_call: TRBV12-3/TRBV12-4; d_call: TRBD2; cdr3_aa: CASSLITSGAHEQYF; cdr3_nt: TGTGCCAGCAGTTTGATAACTAGCGGGGCCCACGAGCAGTACTTC
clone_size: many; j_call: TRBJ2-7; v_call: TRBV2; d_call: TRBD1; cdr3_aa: CASSGDSVNEQYF; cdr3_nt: TGTGCCAGCAGCGGGGACAGCGTAAACGAGCAGTACTTC
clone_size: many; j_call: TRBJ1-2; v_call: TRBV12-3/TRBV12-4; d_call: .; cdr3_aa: CASAPFPGLYGYTF; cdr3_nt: TGTGCCAGCGCCCCTTTCCCAGGTCTCTATGGCTACACCTTC
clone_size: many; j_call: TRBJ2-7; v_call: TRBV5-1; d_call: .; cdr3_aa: CASSHLSSYEQYF; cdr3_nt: TGCGCCAGCAGCCACCTGAGCTCCTACGAGCAGTACTTC
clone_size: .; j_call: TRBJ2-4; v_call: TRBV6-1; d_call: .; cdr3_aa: CASRERAKNIQYF; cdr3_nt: TGTGCCAGCAGAGAAAGAGCCAAAAACATTCAGTACTTC
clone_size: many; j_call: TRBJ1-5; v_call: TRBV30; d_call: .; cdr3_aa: CAWSDPGNQPQHF; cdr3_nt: TGTGCCTGGAGTGACCCAGGCAATCAGCCCCAGCATTTT
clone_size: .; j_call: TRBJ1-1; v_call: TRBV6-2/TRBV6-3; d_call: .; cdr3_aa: CASSPERTAKNTEAFF; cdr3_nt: TGTGCCAGCAGTCCTGAAAGGACAGCGAAGAACACTGAAGCTTTCTTT
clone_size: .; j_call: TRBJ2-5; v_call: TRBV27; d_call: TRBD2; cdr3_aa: CASSTTLAGVRGETQYF; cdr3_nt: TGTGCCAGCAGTACTACACTAGCGGGAGTACGGGGAGAGACCCAGTACTTC
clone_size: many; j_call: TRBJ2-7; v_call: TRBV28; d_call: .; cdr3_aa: CASSAFVDEQYF; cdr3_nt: TGTGCCAGCAGCGCTTTCGTTGACGAGCAGTACTTC
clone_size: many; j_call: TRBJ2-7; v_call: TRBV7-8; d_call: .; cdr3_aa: CASSPNVGDYEQYF; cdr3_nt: TGTGCCAGCAGCCCCAATGTGGGAGACTACGAGCAGTACTTC
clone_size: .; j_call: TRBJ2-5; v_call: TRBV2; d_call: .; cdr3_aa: CASSDARLGGETQYF; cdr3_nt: TGTGCCAGCAGTGATGCCCGTTTGGGGGGTGAGACCCAGTACTTC
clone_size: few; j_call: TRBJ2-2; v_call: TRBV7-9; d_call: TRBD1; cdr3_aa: CASSPQGESGELFF; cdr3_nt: TGTGCCAGCAGCCCTCAGGGGGAATCCGGGGAGCTGTTTTTT
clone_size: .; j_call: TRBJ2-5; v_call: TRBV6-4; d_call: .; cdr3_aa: CASRKTGAGTQYF; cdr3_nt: TGTGCCAGCAGAAAAACTGGAGCGGGGACCCAGTACTTC
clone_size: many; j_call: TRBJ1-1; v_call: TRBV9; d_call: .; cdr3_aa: CASSWGRMNTEAFF; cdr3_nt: TGTGCCAGCAGCTGGGGACGGATGAACACTGAAGCTTTCTTT
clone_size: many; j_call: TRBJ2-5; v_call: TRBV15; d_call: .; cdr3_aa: CATSRDRGRAAQYF; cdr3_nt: TGTGCCACCAGCAGAGATCGGGGTAGAGCGGCCCAGTACTTC
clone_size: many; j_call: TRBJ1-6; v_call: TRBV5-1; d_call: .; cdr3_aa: CASSYREMNRNSPLHF; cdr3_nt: TGCGCCAGCAGCTACAGGGAAATGAATCGCAATTCACCCCTCCACTTT